This TCR beta chain was sequenced for a study of tumor-infiltrating lymphocytes in primary liver carcinoma. Findings of the study overall: Between tumor regions, pairs overlapped more than tumor-adjacent and tumor-blood pairs did.

Both RNA and DNA were isolated together from approximately 22-30 mg of bulk tissue that had not been sorted. Subjects presented with primary liver carcinoma managed by surgical resection. Germline values: CDR1 SGHAT, CDR2 FQNNGV. This CDR3 has 13 residues. With a constant-region primer, TCR beta cDNA was made from roughly 500 ng of total RNA. Three nested multiplex PCR rounds of slightly modified ARM-PCR generated TCR beta libraries. Running 10 cycles apiece, the first two PCR rounds relied on TRBV1-TRBV30 forward primers together with a C-beta reverse primer. TCRdb reprocessed the multiplex PCR reads with MiXCR, giving one entry per CDR3 protein. The repertoire holds about 23,000 distinct CDR3 sequences, with roughly 80% as singletons. Comment on this clonotype: Its antigen is as yet unknown. One end of the junction fails to match germline, which may point to a read error.

The receptor comes from a woman aged 25 to 45 with primary liver carcinoma and hepatitis B virus infection. The V gene is TRBV11-2, the J gene TRBJ2-1; a possible D gene is TRBD2 (5 bases). Sample: liver tumor tissue from sampling region 5. The sample's subset: tumor region T5, tumor centre. This CDR3 is CASSGYIDNEQFF. In nucleotides, the CDR3 is TGCGCCAGCAGCGGTTATATCGACAATGAGCAGTTCTTC.